These 9 T cell receptor beta chains share one sample of origin, sequenced in a study of blood T cell repertoires in COVID-19 (dated by TCRdb to the early 2020s). Libraries were prepared through the immunoSEQ multiplex PCR assay. The clones in this table, taken by TCRdb from immuneACCESS, are in-frame only. Not every clone is retained; where verified, under half of the shortfall comes from an unresolved V gene, and the cause of the rest is unknown. The sample table lists over 300,000 clones, approximately 83% of them with a count of one. Of the sample, under 2.5% falls within the top ten clones. Sample: PBMCs or T cells enriched from blood (not recorded which). All receptors derive from a man aged 25 to 40 who had recovered from COVID-19.

This rearrangement joins TRBV3-1 (or the pseudogene TRBV3-2) to TRBJ2-3, with 15 bases identical to TRBD2. CDR1 is LGHDT and CDR2 is YNNKEL in the germline V gene (reference sequence). The V segment lost 3 bases and the J segment 0 bases; nucleotides outside the gene matches: 10. The CDR3 is made up of 20 amino acids. The CDR3 bases are TGTGCCAGCAGCCAGGTAGGGACTAGCGGGGGGCCCCCTAGCACAGATACGCAGTATTTT. Its protein product is CASSQVGTSGGPPSTDTQYF.

The chain carries TRBV2 and TRBJ2-1; TRBD1 aligns across 7 bases. V lost 6 bases, J lost 5 bases, and 7 bases stayed unmatched. Germline-derived CDR1 and CDR2 are SNHLY and FYNNEI. The CDR3 runs to 14 residues. CDR3 DNA: TGTGCCAGCAGGGACCCGGGACAGCACAATGAGCAGTTCTTC. The encoded protein is CASRDPGQHNEQFF.

CDR3 region: CASSYSRDRGYNEQFF. Here the CDR3 DNA reads TGTGCCAGCAGTTACTCCCGGGACAGGGGCTACAATGAGCAGTTCTTC. The chain is built from TRBV6-6 and TRBJ2-1; 10 nucleotides align to TRBD1. The CDR3 is made up of 16 amino acids. V gave up 0 bases and J gave up 3 bases; unmatched junction bases: 2. Germline V CDR1 and CDR2: MNHNY, SVGAGI (reference sequence).

The chain has TRBV29-1 and TRBJ2-3, with a possible D match to TRBD2 (7 bases). This CDR3 comprises 13 residues. From germline, CDR1 is SQVTM and CDR2 ANQGSEA. The CDR3 protein is CGGGGFSTDTQYF. The DNA of the CDR3 is TGCGGAGGGGGGGGCTTTTCAACAGATACGCAGTATTTT.

V gene TRBV6-4 combines with J gene TRBJ2-1; 7 nucleotides align to TRBD2. Germline CDR1 reads MRHNA; CDR2 reads SNTAGT. The CDR3 totals 15 residues. V dropped 1 base and J dropped 7; count of bases not matched to a gene: 7. CDR3 protein: CASSDFTRGGNEQFF. CDR3 coding DNA: TGTGCCAGCAGTGACTTTACAAGGGGAGGGAATGAGCAGTTCTTC.

This chain joins TRBV30 and TRBJ1-5; D remains ambiguous. V was pared by 0 bases and J by 7 bases, with 10 bases between. Germline V gene sequence: CDR1 GTSNPN, CDR2 SVGIG (reference sequence). The CDR3 is 13 residues long. CDR3 sequence (DNA): TGTGCCTGGAGTGTTCAGGTAGGCCAGCCCCAGCATTTT. This codes for CAWSVQVGQPQHF.

V gene TRBV3-1 (or the pseudogene TRBV3-2) combines with J gene TRBJ1-2; TRBD1 aligns across 7 bases. The ends lost 4 bases at V and 4 bases at J; junction bases unmatched: 9. The germline V gene encodes CDR1 LGHDT and CDR2 YNNKEL (reference sequence). This CDR3 comprises 15 residues. The CDR3 spells CASSLGTASFYGYTF. CDR3 sequence (DNA): TGTGCCAGCAGCCTCGGGACAGCCTCTTTCTATGGCTACACCTTC.

V is TRBV6-5 and J is TRBJ2-2; 7 bases agree with TRBD2. This CDR3 is built from 13 residues. The ends lost 4 bases at V and 5 bases at J; junction bases unmatched: 1. Germline assignment: CDR1 MNHEY and CDR2 SVGAGI. As DNA, the CDR3 is TGTGCCAGCAGTTGGGGGGGGACCGGGGAGCTGTTTTTT. It yields the protein CASSWGGTGELFF.

The chain uses TRBV11-2 and TRBJ2-3, with a tentative D call TRBD1 (6 bases). The CDR3 contains 15 residues. V was pared by 3 bases and J by 2 bases, with 12 bases between. Germline CDR1 reads SGHAT; CDR2 reads FQNNGV. CDR3 residues: CASSFMDRSTDTQYF. CDR3 DNA sequence: TGTGCCAGCAGCTTTATGGACAGATCCACAGATACGCAGTATTTT.